The 15 T cell receptor beta chains presented below share a single source sample, sequenced in a study of graft-versus-host responses after intestinal transplantation. No antigen is known for these receptors. Sequencing used immunoSEQ multiplex PCR; TCRdb keeps in-frame clones, though not all of them. The sample lists 50,000 to 60,000 clones; approximately 91% were seen once. Specimen: unstimulated CD4+ T cells sorted from spleen or lymph node cells, collected before transplant. These receptors were obtained from a human donor who was the organ donor for an intestinal transplant.

The J gene is TRBJ2-4, the V gene TRBV6-5, with D perhaps TRBD1 (5 bases). Germline assignment: CDR1 MNHEY and CDR2 SVGAGI. The V and J ends lost 5 bases and 6 bases respectively, with 14 bases between them. The CDR3 contains 14 residues. DNA for the CDR3: TGTGCCAGCAGTGAGCAGACAGATTTAAACATTCAGTACTTC. Translation: CASSEQTDLNIQYF.

The chain joins TRBV6-1 to TRBJ1-2; a possible D gene is TRBD1 (5 bases). From germline, CDR1 is MNHNS and CDR2 SASEGT. The CDR3 contains 13 residues. Trimming stripped 6 bases from V and 4 bases from J, with 12 bases between. DNA of the CDR3: TGTGCCAGCAGCGACAGACCTTCCTATGGCTACACCTTC. Its protein is CASSDRPSYGYTF.

The gene calls are TRBV12-2 and TRBJ2-7; the D call of TRBD2 is as the table states it, not checked on the DNA. TRBV12-2 corresponds to a pseudogene. This CDR3 contains 14 residues. The CDR3 is CASRSGTRNYEQYF. Written as DNA, the CDR3 is TGTGCAAGTCGCTCCGGGACTCGGAACTACGAGCAGTACTTC.

The chain is built from TRBV19 and TRBJ1-5; 7 bases match TRBD1. This CDR3 is built from 14 residues. The trim removed 4 bases at V and 5 bases at J, leaving 5 bases unmatched. Germline lookup yields CDR1 LNHDA and CDR2 SQIVND (reference sequence). CDR3 DNA: TGTGCCAGTAGTACCGGGACAGATGATCAGCCCCAGCATTTT. Encoded protein: CASSTGTDDQPQHF.

The chain links TRBV6-1 to TRBJ2-5, with TRBD2 identical over 10 bases. Germline V gene lookup returns CDR1 MNHNS and CDR2 SASEGT. CDR3 size: 16 residues. J gave up 0 bases and V 2 bases, and 3 bases lay outside the gene matches. CDR3 sequence reads: CASSERLAGNQETQYF. For the CDR3, the DNA is TGTGCCAGCAGTGAACGACTAGCGGGCAACCAAGAGACCCAGTACTTC.

In its sample, this clone was seen a few times. The rearrangement uses TRBV6-1 and TRBJ1-1, with D hard to call. Germline CDR1 MNHNS, CDR2 SASEGT. This CDR3 has 13 residues. V shed 3 bases and J shed 4 bases, with 9 bases lying between them. CDR3 DNA: TGTGCCAGCAGTGAGCAGGCCCCCACTGAAGCTTTCTTT. Translation gives CASSEQAPTEAFF.

The V call is TRBV28, the J call TRBJ2-2; TRBD2 matches 8 bases. Germline V gene data show CDR1 as MDHEN and CDR2 as SYDVKM. The CDR3 has 16 residues. Losses at the gene ends were 6 bases for V and 9 bases for J; bases not matched to a gene: 15. CDR3 nucleotide sequence: TGTGCCAGCAGCTACGACCCGGGACTAGGAGGGAGGGAGCTGTTTTTT. This codes for CASSYDPGLGGRELFF.

This chain uses TRBV7-2 with TRBJ2-7, with 11 bases aligning to TRBD2. V was clipped by 3 bases and J by 2 bases; unmatched bases: 9. Per germline, CDR1 SGHTA and CDR2 FQGNSA. CDR3 length: 17 residues. The CDR3 DNA reads as TGTGCCAGCAGCTTCAGAGCTAGCGGGAGGACTACCTACGAGCAGTACTTC. Protein product: CASSFRASGRTTYEQYF.

The rearrangement uses TRBV2 and TRBJ1-2, with 8 positions matching TRBD1. Germline V lookup: CDR1 SNHLY, CDR2 FYNNEI. The junction had 8 bases not matched to a gene; V was cut back by 7 bases and J by 4 bases. CDR3 size: 14 residues. In DNA form, the CDR3 reads TGTGCCAGCACCCGCAGGGGGCCTGGCTATGGCTACACCTTC. It encodes CASTRRGPGYGYTF.

This chain links TRBV7-2 with TRBJ2-3, with D maybe TRBD2 (5 bases). This CDR3 spans 15 amino acids. The V end lost 0 bases, the J end lost 0 bases, and 7 bases lay between the germline ends. Germline CDR1 and CDR2: SGHTA and FQGNSA. The CDR3 DNA reads as TGTGCCAGCAGCTTAGCGGGAGTAAGCACAGATACGCAGTATTTT. The encoded protein is CASSLAGVSTDTQYF.

This chain links TRBV20-1 with TRBJ2-7; unclear D gene. The germline V and J ends were trimmed by 6 bases and 4 bases, with 7 bases remaining between them. This CDR3 contains 10 residues. Per the germline V gene, CDR1 is DFQATT and CDR2 is SNEGSKA (reference sequence). The DNA of the CDR3 is TGCAGTGCCATGGGATACGAGCAGTACTTC. Residues: CSAMGYEQYF.

The V call is TRBV6-6, the J call TRBJ2-1; D perhaps matches TRBD1 (6 bases). Trimming shortened V by 6 bases and J by 7 bases, and 10 bases separated the two germline ends. The CDR3 has 12 amino acids. Germline CDR1 MNHNY, CDR2 SVGAGI (reference sequence). The CDR3 sequence: CASRDSRNEQFF. DNA of the CDR3: TGTGCCAGCAGGGACAGCCGGAATGAGCAGTTCTTC.

Note on this clone: In the same sample, other DNA sequences code for this CDR3. The chain uses TRBV28 and TRBJ1-1, with 8 positions matching TRBD1. This CDR3 is built from 16 residues. V was clipped by 3 bases and J by 4 bases; unmatched bases: 10. The germline V gene has CDR1 MDHEN and CDR2 SYDVKM. The CDR3: CASSFWQGAGGTEAFF. The CDR3 DNA is TGTGCCAGCAGTTTTTGGCAGGGGGCGGGTGGCACTGAAGCTTTCTTT.

This clone is a singleton in its sample. CDR3 DNA sequence: TGTGCCAGTAGTATAGGGGGAAGCACAGATACGCAGTATTTT. Residues: CASSIGGSTDTQYF. This chain uses TRBV19 with TRBJ2-3, with unresolved D. This CDR3 spans 14 amino acids. Trimming took 1 base from V and 0 from J, leaving 5 bases between them. Germline CDR1 reads LNHDA; CDR2 reads SQIVND (reference sequence).

The rearrangement uses TRBV30 and TRBJ1-4; a possible D gene is TRBD1 (5 bases). The CDR3 spans 16 residues. Germline V gene data show CDR1 as GTSNPN and CDR2 as SVGIG (reference sequence). V was cut by 0 bases and J by 4 bases, with 15 bases left in between. CDR3 nucleotides: TGTGCCTGGAGTGTTCGCCCACAGGAGTTTAATGAAAAACTGTTTTTT. Amino acid sequence: CAWSVRPQEFNEKLFF.